Each of the 8 T cell receptor beta chains below was sequenced from the same sample in a study of blood T cell repertoires in COVID-19. Some clones are missing from TCRdb's copy, which holds only in-frame ones; the method was immunoSEQ multiplex PCR. This sample has some 30,000 clones, with around nine tenths found just once. The specimen sequenced was peripheral blood. These receptor sequences come from a human donor with active COVID-19. The donor label of this sample is uncertain.

The chain has TRBV6-6 and TRBJ1-1; a possible D gene is TRBD1 (5 bases). CDR1 and CDR2 (germline): MNHNY, SVGAGI (reference sequence). CDR3 length: 16 amino acids. Trimming shortened V by 7 bases and J by 1 base, and 19 bases separated the two germline ends. The CDR3 region has the DNA TGTGCCAGCAAGGGCAGGGCTTCGGATAGGAACACTGAAGCTTTCTTT. This gives the protein CASKGRASDRNTEAFF.

The chain is built from TRBV18 and TRBJ2-3; no firm D call. Per germline, CDR1 KGHSH and CDR2 LQKENI. This CDR3 contains 15 residues. The V and J ends lost 0 bases and 4 bases respectively, with 11 bases between them. Written as DNA, the CDR3 is TGTGCCAGCTCACCACCATCACCACAACCAGATACGCAGTATTTT. Amino acids: CASSPPSPQPDTQYF.

The V call is TRBV28, the J call TRBJ2-2, with TRBD2 as a possible D gene (6 bases). The CDR3 is 13 amino acids. V dropped 8 bases and J dropped 9 bases, with 16 bases sitting between them. In germline, CDR1 is MDHEN, CDR2 SYDVKM. CDR3 nucleotide sequence: TGTGCCAGCCGCGGGACCGGTGACTGGGAGCTGTTTTTT. Amino acid sequence: CASRGTGDWELFF.

The V call is TRBV1, the J call TRBJ2-7; the table names TRBD2, a call not compared with the DNA. TRBV1 corresponds to a pseudogene. The CDR3 is made up of 17 amino acids. As DNA, the CDR3 is TGCACCAGCAGCCCTAGCGGGAGGGAAGTGAGGCTTGACGAGCAGTACTTC. Amino acids: CTSSPSGREVRLDEQYF.

The chain couples TRBV6-2 or TRBV6-3 to TRBJ1-5; D is uncertain. The germline CDR1 and CDR2 sequences are MNHEY and SVGEGT. CDR3 size: 13 residues. The germline V and J ends were trimmed by 6 bases and 2 bases, with 8 bases remaining between them. CDR3 nucleotides: TGTGCCAGCAGCGTTACAGGCAATCAGCCCCAGCATTTT. This sequence encodes CASSVTGNQPQHF.

The chain joins TRBV6-1 to TRBJ1-5; D ambiguous. Trimming took 0 bases from V and 3 from J, leaving 6 bases between them. The CDR3 totals 14 residues. Germline CDR1 reads MNHNS; CDR2 reads SASEGT. The CDR3 region has the DNA TGTGCCAGCAGTGAAGCAACAGCCAATCAGCCCCAGCATTTT. It codes for CASSEATANQPQHF.

This chain uses TRBV12-3 or TRBV12-4 with TRBJ2-7; D is ambiguous. There are 11 residues in the CDR3. The V and J ends lost 4 bases and 9 bases respectively, with 10 bases between them. The CDR3 DNA reads TGTGCCAGCAGTTCTAGGTTCGGGCAGTACTTC. This translates into CASSSRFGQYF.

The rearrangement joins TRBV7-9 to TRBJ2-3; 12 bases fit TRBD2. J gave up 5 bases and V 4 bases, and 13 bases lay outside the gene matches. Germline CDR1 reads SEHNR; CDR2 reads FQNEAQ (reference sequence). This CDR3 has 18 amino acids. This CDR3 is CASSSLMTSGGRGDTQYF. CDR3 DNA: TGTGCCAGCAGCTCCCTTATGACTAGCGGGGGACGTGGAGATACGCAGTATTTT.